This T cell receptor (beta chain) emerged from a study of blood T cell repertoires in COVID-19. This clone has more than one count but fewer than ten. This CDR3 region has 14 residues. Germline V gives CDR1 MGHRA, CDR2 YSYEKL. V was trimmed by 3 bases and J by 2 bases, leaving 11 bases between them. The repertoire was sequenced with immunoSEQ multiplex PCR; TCRdb's copy has only in-frame clones and lacks some. The table records about 77,000 clones, 80% of them present only once. Sequencing used peripheral blood. This TCR derives from a woman in her sixties or seventies with acute or convalescent COVID-19. The chain employs TRBV4-1 and TRBJ2-7; maybe TRBD2 (5 bases). The CDR3 loop is CASSQGFGAYEQYF. Written as DNA, the CDR3 is TGCGCCAGCAGCCAGGGGTTCGGGGCCTACGAGCAGTACTTC.